Shown below are 27 T cell receptor beta chains from a single sample sequenced in a study of blood T cell repertoires in COVID-19. Clones were sequenced by immunoSEQ multiplex PCR, and TCRdb holds only the in-frame ones, with some missing. This table holds more than 300,000 clones, roughly 90% found once. The sequencing input was PBMCs or T cells enriched from blood (not recorded which). The receptors stem from a woman aged 25 to 39 who had been exposed to COVID-19.

V and J are TRBV6-2 or TRBV6-3 and TRBJ1-2, with D possibly matching TRBD1 (6 bases). Per the germline V gene, CDR1 is MNHEY and CDR2 is SVGEGT. The CDR3 runs to 14 residues. The ends were cut back, 6 bases at V and 3 bases at J, with 14 bases in the middle. The CDR3 DNA sequence: TGTGCCAGCAGCCGTGGACAGCCCGACTATGGCTACACCTTC. Translation: CASSRGQPDYGYTF.

This clone showed up just once. V and J are TRBV5-4 and TRBJ1-1; D is unclear. The CDR3 runs to 11 residues. Germline V CDR1 and CDR2: SGHNT, YYREEE (reference sequence). The V end was cut by 4 bases, the J end by 1 base, with 2 bases between. CDR3 coding DNA: TGTGCCAGCAGCCAGAACACTGAAGCTTTCTTT. It specifies CASSQNTEAFF.

The chain joins TRBV3-1 (or the pseudogene TRBV3-2) to TRBJ2-7; 11 nucleotides align to TRBD1. Germline-derived CDR1 and CDR2 are LGHDT and YNNKEL (reference sequence). This CDR3 comprises 14 residues. Trimming took 7 bases from V and 2 from J; bases not matched to a gene: 4. The CDR3 DNA is TGTGCCAGCAACCCGGGACAGGGGGCCTACGAGCAGTACTTC. Translation: CASNPGQGAYEQYF.

The CDR3 protein is CASSRGGGTEAFF. For the CDR3, the DNA is TGTGCCAGCAGCAGGGGTGGTGGGACTGAAGCTTTCTTT. The chain links TRBV7-3 to TRBJ1-1; perhaps TRBD1 as D (5 bases). There are 13 residues in the CDR3. V was pared by 5 bases and J by 5 bases, with 12 bases between. Germline assignment: CDR1 SGHTA and CDR2 FQGTGA.

In DNA, the CDR3 is TGCGCCAGCAGCCAGCTCCGGCCCGACAGGGGAGATAACTATGGCTACACCTTC. Translated: CASSQLRPDRGDNYGYTF. This chain uses TRBV4-3 with TRBJ1-2; 8 positions match TRBD1. The CDR3 sequence is 18 residues long. With 3 bases clipped from V and 1 base from J, the junction kept 13 bases outside the gene matches. The germline V gene encodes CDR1 LGHNA and CDR2 YSLEER.

The chain is built from TRBV6-2 or TRBV6-3 and TRBJ2-7; D perhaps matches TRBD1 (6 bases). Germline V gene lookup returns CDR1 MNHEY and CDR2 SVGEGT. The CDR3 is 14 residues long. Trimming removed 2 bases from V and 2 bases from J, with 10 bases in between. This CDR3 reads CASSYAGTTYEQYF. The CDR3 DNA reads as TGTGCCAGCAGTTACGCCGGGACAACCTACGAGCAGTACTTC.

The V call is TRBV29-1, the J call TRBJ2-7; 7 positions agree with TRBD1. With 6 bases clipped from V and 2 bases from J, the junction kept 4 bases outside the gene matches. From germline, CDR1 is SQVTM and CDR2 ANQGSEA. CDR3 length equals 12 residues. In DNA form, the CDR3 reads TGCAGCGTGGGACAGAACGCCTACGAGCAGTACTTC. Amino acid sequence: CSVGQNAYEQYF.

The V and J genes are TRBV9 and TRBJ2-7; TRBD2 agrees at 8 bases. Germline V lookup: CDR1 SGDLS, CDR2 YYNGEE. The CDR3 consists of 14 residues. Trimming removed 4 bases from V and 4 bases from J; junction bases left unmatched: 7. CDR3 region: CASSRTGGLYEQYF. CDR3 DNA: TGTGCCAGCAGCCGTACGGGGGGGCTTTACGAGCAGTACTTC.

The sample holds one count of this clone. V is TRBV7-3 and J is TRBJ2-2; maybe TRBD1 (6 bases). Germline lookup yields CDR1 SGHTA and CDR2 FQGTGA. CDR3 length: 15 residues. V was trimmed by 5 bases and J by 7 bases, leaving 17 bases between them. The CDR3 sequence is CASSPSTGERGELFF. CDR3 nucleotides: TGTGCCAGCAGCCCCTCGACAGGAGAACGCGGGGAGCTGTTTTTT.

V usage is TRBV15 and J usage is TRBJ1-2, with D uncertain. Between the trimmed V and J ends, which lost 0 bases and 4 bases, there was a span of 12 bases. The CDR3 totals 15 residues. From germline, CDR1 is LNHNV and CDR2 YYDKDF (reference sequence). CDR3 residues: CATSREAAGGYGYTF. The DNA of the CDR3 is TGTGCCACCAGCAGAGAAGCGGCTGGAGGCTATGGCTACACCTTC.

The chain combines TRBV3-1 (or the pseudogene TRBV3-2) with TRBJ2-1, with 8 bases matching TRBD1. With V trimmed by 8 bases and J by 5 bases, 5 bases remained unmatched. This CDR3 region has 13 residues. CDR1 LGHDT and CDR2 YNNKEL come from the germline V gene (reference sequence). CDR3 sequence reads: CASRWTGNNEQFF. DNA of the CDR3: TGTGCCAGCCGATGGACAGGGAACAATGAGCAGTTCTTC.

The chain employs TRBV19 and TRBJ2-3; D gene uncertain. V was shortened by 3 bases and J by 6 bases, with 13 bases between the two germline ends. Germline loops: CDR1 LNHDA, CDR2 SQIVND (reference sequence). CDR3 length: 14 residues. CDR3 sequence: CASSMRQAWDTQYF. For the CDR3, the DNA is TGTGCCAGTAGTATGCGACAAGCATGGGATACGCAGTATTTT.

DNA for the CDR3: TGTGCCAGTACCCACGTGACAACCGCCCTCTTCTATAATTCACCCCTCCACTTT. Encoded protein: CASTHVTTALFYNSPLHF. V and J are TRBV19 and TRBJ1-6; D remains ambiguous. The CDR3 length is 18 residues. In germline, CDR1 is LNHDA, CDR2 SQIVND (reference sequence). V lost 7 bases and J 3 bases, leaving 22 bases between the germline ends.

Comments on this clone: The junction shows a germline mismatch at one end, possibly a read error. Other nucleotide sequences in the sample specify the same CDR3. V usage is TRBV5-4 and J usage is TRBJ1-6, with TRBD1 matching 8 bases. This CDR3 has 15 residues. CDR1 SGHNT and CDR2 YYREEE come from the germline V gene (reference sequence). The CDR3, as DNA: TGTGCCAGCAGCTTGGGGCAGGGGGCAAGGTCACCTCTCCACTTT. Translated: CASSLGQGARSPLHF.

This clone has more than one count but fewer than ten. J is TRBJ1-2 and V is TRBV9; D is perhaps TRBD1 (5 bases). The V gene's germline CDR1 is SGDLS and CDR2 YYNGEE. V shed 3 bases and J shed 3 bases, with 15 bases lying between them. The CDR3 length is 15 residues. Written as DNA, the CDR3 is TGTGCCAGCAGCGGGAGTGGGGGGTCGCACTATGGCTACACCTTC. Amino acid sequence: CASSGSGGSHYGYTF.

The chain carries TRBV7-6 and TRBJ1-1; 7 bases align to TRBD1. This CDR3 spans 13 amino acids. Trimming removed 6 bases from V and 6 bases from J; junction bases left unmatched: 7. Germline CDR1 SGHVS, CDR2 FNYEAQ. CDR3 loop: CASRSRGDPEAFF. CDR3 sequence (DNA): TGTGCCAGCAGATCCAGGGGGGACCCTGAAGCTTTCTTT. The whole variable domain, filled in from reference TRBV7-6 and TRBJ1-1, reads GAGVSQSPRYKVTKRGQDVALRCDPISGHVSLYWYRQALGQGPEFLTYFNYEAQQDKSGLPNDRFSAERPEGSISTLTIQRTEQRDSAMYRCASRSRGDPEAFFGQGTRLTVV.

The chain combines TRBV5-1 with TRBJ1-6, with D perhaps matching TRBD1 (6 bases). Germline V gene lookup returns CDR1 SGHRS and CDR2 YFSETQ. Trimming shortened V by 0 bases and J by 7 bases, and 11 bases separated the two germline ends. This CDR3 is 15 amino acids long. The CDR3 bases are TGCGCCAGCAGCTTGGAGGGGGTTTGGAATTCACCCCTCCACTTT. Amino acid sequence: CASSLEGVWNSPLHF.

The chain uses TRBV27 and TRBJ1-4, with 7 positions matching TRBD1. V dropped 2 bases and J dropped 4; count of bases not matched to a gene: 16. There are 19 residues in the CDR3. CDR1 and CDR2 (germline): MNHEY, SMNVEV (reference sequence). CDR3 amino acids: CASSLKAVRMGTVNEKLFF. The CDR3 DNA is TGTGCCAGCAGTTTAAAGGCCGTGCGTATGGGGACAGTTAATGAAAAACTGTTTTTT. The full variable domain, its missing parts supplied by reference TRBV27 and TRBJ1-4, is EAQVTQNPRYLITVTGKKLTVTCSQNMNHEYMSWYRQDPGLGLRQIYYSMNVEVTDKGDVPEGYKVSRKEKRNFPLILESPSPNQTSLYFCASSLKAVRMGTVNEKLFFGSGTQLSVL.

V gene TRBV4-2 combines with J gene TRBJ1-6; 8 bases line up with TRBD1. The germline CDR1 and CDR2 sequences are LGHNA and YNFKEQ. The V gene end was trimmed by 4 bases and the J gene end by 11 bases; junction bases not matched to a gene: 7. The CDR3 has 14 amino acids. This CDR3 is CASSPDRGGAPLHF. In nucleotides, the CDR3 is TGTGCCAGCAGCCCTGACAGGGGTGGGGCACCCCTCCACTTT.

This sequence joins TRBV19 and TRBJ2-7; TRBD1 matches 11 bases. The J segment lost 2 bases and the V segment lost 5 bases, leaving 2 bases of the junction unmatched. The CDR3 sequence is 14 residues long. In germline, CDR1 is LNHDA, CDR2 SQIVND (reference sequence). For the CDR3, the DNA is TGTGCCAGTAGTGTGGACAGGGGGCCCTACGAGCAGTACTTC. Encoded protein: CASSVDRGPYEQYF.

DNA for the CDR3: TGTGCCAGCAGCTCCCGGACTAGCGGGGAGCAAGAGACCCAGTACTTC. Translation: CASSSRTSGEQETQYF. V gene TRBV13 combines with J gene TRBJ2-5, with 12 bases fitting TRBD2. CDR1 and CDR2 from the germline V gene are PRHDT and FYEKMQ (reference sequence). V lost 4 bases to trimming and J lost 2 bases; unmatched junction nucleotides: 5. The CDR3 runs 16 residues.

V usage is TRBV6-5 and J usage is TRBJ1-2, with no clear D. The CDR3 covers 14 residues. The V end was cut by 6 bases, the J end by 3 bases, with 14 bases between. Looked up from germline, CDR1 is MNHEY and CDR2 is SVGAGI. CDR3 DNA: TGTGCCAGCAGCCGACGTGACATTGACTATGGCTACACCTTC. Amino acid sequence: CASSRRDIDYGYTF.

The chain has TRBV5-4 and TRBJ2-7; tentative D call: TRBD1 (5 bases). Germline loops: CDR1 SGHNT, CDR2 YYREEE (reference sequence). This CDR3 is built from 14 residues. V was pared by 2 bases and J by 1 base, with 10 bases between. The chain's CDR3 is CASSLSGPSYEQYF. The CDR3 region has the DNA TGTGCCAGCAGCTTATCAGGGCCATCCTACGAGCAGTACTTC.

The chain combines TRBV6-2 or TRBV6-3 with TRBJ2-7, with unresolved D. Germline V lookup: CDR1 MNHEY, CDR2 SVGEGT. The CDR3 runs 12 residues. Trimming took off 3 bases at V and 1 base at J, with 4 bases between the two ends. CDR3 bases: TGTGCCAGCAGTTATCAATCCTACGAGCAGTACTTC. Residues: CASSYQSYEQYF.

The chain has TRBV4-2 and TRBJ1-5; D perhaps matches TRBD1 (5 bases). Germline V CDR1 and CDR2: LGHNA, YNFKEQ. The CDR3 extends over 16 amino acids. Trimming took off 0 bases at V and 6 bases at J, with 15 bases between the two ends. CDR3 sequence reads: CASSQEWGSGGQPQHF. CDR3 DNA sequence: TGTGCCAGCAGCCAAGAGTGGGGGTCCGGGGGTCAGCCCCAGCATTTT.

This chain connects TRBV7-2 to TRBJ1-2; D not certain. V lost 0 bases, J lost 8 bases, and 10 bases lay in between. Per the germline V gene, CDR1 is SGHTA and CDR2 is FQGNSA. There are 13 residues in the CDR3. CDR3 in DNA: TGTGCCAGCAGCTTAGCGATCCCGGGAGGCTACACCTTC. This translates into CASSLAIPGGYTF.

V usage is TRBV5-1 and J usage is TRBJ2-5, with no clear D. Germline values: CDR1 SGHRS, CDR2 YFSETQ. Trimming shortened V by 4 bases and J by 0 bases, and 10 bases separated the two germline ends. This CDR3 comprises 14 residues. The CDR3 DNA is TGCGCCAGCAGCCCAACAGTGTACCAAGAGACCCAGTACTTC. As protein: CASSPTVYQETQYF.